Presented here are 24 T cell receptor beta chains from one specimen sequenced in a study of blood T cell repertoires in COVID-19. The assay was immunoSEQ multiplex PCR, and TCRdb's table has in-frame clones only and misses some. The sample comprises about 220,000 clones, approximately 78% of which are singletons, and roughly 5.5% rests with the top ten. Source material: peripheral blood. The receptors were gathered from a woman in her seventies with COVID-19, enrolled during active disease.

The chain recombines TRBV24-1 with TRBJ2-5; 10 bases fit TRBD2. Germline-derived CDR1 and CDR2 are KGHDR and SFDVKD. Trimming at V came to 5 bases and at J to 4 bases, leaving 3 bases not matched to a gene. CDR3 length: 14 amino acids. The CDR3 DNA follows: TGTGCCACCAGTGCTAGCGGGAGCCGAGAGACCCAGTACTTC. Its protein product is CATSASGSRETQYF.

The chain couples TRBV11-3 to TRBJ2-1; no reliable D call. Germline V gives CDR1 SGHNT, CDR2 YENEEA. V was cut by 3 bases and J by 10 bases, with 16 bases left in between. CDR3 size: 14 residues. CDR3 residues: CASSLNYGSSEQFF. The CDR3 DNA follows: TGTGCCAGCAGCTTGAACTATGGGTCATCGGAGCAGTTCTTC.

The table lists this clone with a count of one. The chain carries TRBV10-3 and TRBJ1-1; D unresolved. Germline V gene sequence: CDR1 ENHRY, CDR2 SYGVKD. V shed 3 bases and J shed 2 bases, with 7 bases lying between them. The CDR3 sequence is 13 residues long. The CDR3 sequence is CAISDSINTEAFF. The DNA of the CDR3 is TGTGCCATCAGTGATTCAATCAACACTGAAGCTTTCTTT.

The chain couples TRBV27 to TRBJ1-2, with a tentative D call TRBD1 (6 bases). CDR3 length: 14 amino acids. The V end lost 1 base, the J end lost 6 bases, and 12 bases lay between the germline ends. CDR1 MNHEY and CDR2 SMNVEV come from the germline V gene (reference sequence). CDR3 loop: CASSLFRTDDGYTF. The CDR3 DNA is TGTGCCAGCAGTTTATTCAGGACAGACGATGGCTACACCTTC.

The chain links TRBV18 to TRBJ1-4, with D perhaps matching TRBD1 (5 bases). In germline, CDR1 is KGHSH, CDR2 LQKENI. Trimming took 2 bases from V and 6 from J, leaving 16 bases between them. This CDR3 has 16 amino acids. The CDR3 DNA is TGTGCCAGCTCACCATTATTCCGCCAGGGCGATGAAAAACTGTTTTTT. It specifies CASSPLFRQGDEKLFF.

This sequence joins TRBV28 and TRBJ2-1; weak D call: TRBD2 (5 bases). The CDR3 covers 12 residues. Trimming left V 6 bases short and J 8 bases short, with 11 bases between. Germline assignment: CDR1 MDHEN and CDR2 SYDVKM. The CDR3 DNA follows: TGTGCCAGCAGGCTAGCAGGCCATGAGCAGTTCTTC. This translates into CASRLAGHEQFF.

V gene TRBV28 combines with J gene TRBJ1-2; D gene ambiguous. V was clipped by 2 bases and J by 4 bases, with 11 bases between them. The germline V gene encodes CDR1 MDHEN and CDR2 SYDVKM. The CDR3 is 14 residues long. This CDR3 reads CASSLPTSSYGYTF. CDR3 in DNA: TGTGCCAGCAGTTTACCCACGTCGAGCTATGGCTACACCTTC.

This clone appeared a few times. The genes are TRBV28 and TRBJ2-2; a possible D gene is TRBD2 (5 bases). Trimming pared 7 bases from V and 3 bases from J, leaving 24 bases between. This CDR3 has 18 residues. Germline CDR1 is MDHEN and CDR2 is SYDVKM. The CDR3 region is CASILSPGPRRDTGELFF. CDR3 coding DNA: TGTGCCAGCATCCTATCACCGGGCCCTAGGCGGGACACCGGGGAGCTGTTTTTT.

The V gene is TRBV3-1 (or the pseudogene TRBV3-2), the J gene TRBJ2-7; tentative D call: TRBD1 (6 bases). Germline-derived CDR1 and CDR2 are LGHDT and YNNKEL (reference sequence). This CDR3 is 16 amino acids long. Trimming took 1 base from V and 6 from J, leaving 19 bases between them. For the CDR3, the DNA is TGTGCCAGCAGCCAAGCGGACAGCCGCATCCTAAGCGAGCAGTACTTC. The encoded protein is CASSQADSRILSEQYF.

V and J are TRBV5-1 and TRBJ1-1, with 10 bases lining up with TRBD1. This CDR3 is built from 14 residues. V lost 2 bases and J lost 4; bases outside the gene matches: 2. Germline V gene lookup returns CDR1 SGHRS and CDR2 YFSETQ. The CDR3 region has the DNA TGCGCCAGCAGCTTCCGGGACAGGGGCACTGAAGCTTTCTTT. Protein sequence: CASSFRDRGTEAFF.

The chain uses TRBV12-3 or TRBV12-4 and TRBJ2-7; 7 bases are shared with TRBD1. With 6 bases clipped from V and 2 bases from J, the junction kept 4 bases outside the gene matches. The CDR3 sequence is 13 residues long. This chain's CDR3 is CASRRGQPYEQYF. DNA for the CDR3: TGTGCCAGCAGACGGGGACAGCCCTACGAGCAGTACTTC.

CDR3 residues: CASSPSTTSTDTQYF. In DNA form, the CDR3 reads TGTGCCAGCTCTCCCTCGACAACTAGCACAGATACGCAGTATTTT. This rearrangement joins TRBV18 to TRBJ2-3; D unclear. The germline V gene has CDR1 KGHSH and CDR2 LQKENI. V lost 6 bases and J lost 0, with 13 bases in between. This CDR3 spans 15 amino acids.

The chain joins TRBV5-1 to TRBJ2-5, with a weak D call TRBD2 (6 bases). Germline V CDR1 and CDR2: SGHRS, YFSETQ. The CDR3 runs to 17 residues. The V end was cut by 6 bases, the J end by 2 bases, with 23 bases between. The CDR3 protein is CASNRGYRTGIQETQYF. The CDR3 DNA sequence: TGCGCCAGCAATCGGGGGTACCGGACTGGAATACAAGAGACCCAGTACTTC.

The CDR3 loop reads CASSQEPPARAYGYTF. The CDR3 DNA is TGTGCCAGCAGCCAAGAACCCCCGGCCAGGGCCTATGGCTACACCTTC. This sequence joins TRBV3-1 (or the pseudogene TRBV3-2) and TRBJ1-2; D perhaps matches TRBD1 (5 bases). Germline lookup yields CDR1 LGHDT and CDR2 YNNKEL (reference sequence). The CDR3 spans 16 residues. Trimming took off 0 bases at V and 4 bases at J, with 15 bases between the two ends.

On this clone: At the DNA level, this CDR3 is encoded by other sequences in the same sample as well. The rearrangement links TRBV7-2 to TRBJ2-1; TRBD2 is a possible D gene (6 bases). V shed 2 bases and J shed 0 bases, with 11 bases lying between them. The CDR3 is 16 residues long. Looked up from germline, CDR1 is SGHTA and CDR2 is FQGNSA. DNA of the CDR3: TGTGCCAGCAGCTTAAGTGGAGGGAGCTCCTACAATGAGCAGTTCTTC. As protein: CASSLSGGSSYNEQFF.

The V gene is TRBV9, the J gene TRBJ2-1; D might be TRBD2 (5 bases). Per germline, CDR1 SGDLS and CDR2 YYNGEE. CDR3 length equals 15 residues. V was clipped by 2 bases and J by 2 bases, with 11 bases between them. The CDR3 reads CASSVPAGAYNEQFF. CDR3 nucleotide sequence: TGTGCCAGCAGCGTGCCCGCGGGCGCCTACAATGAGCAGTTCTTC.

The chain combines TRBV2 with TRBJ2-2; the match to TRBD2 covers 14 bases. V shed 8 bases, J shed 7 bases, and the junction held 6 bases outside the gene matches. The CDR3 loop spans 15 amino acids. CDR1 and CDR2 from the germline V gene are SNHLY and FYNNEI. This chain's CDR3 is CASAGTSGSIGELFF. CDR3 DNA sequence: TGTGCCAGCGCCGGGACTAGCGGGAGTATCGGGGAGCTGTTTTTT.

The chain links TRBV7-2 to TRBJ2-2; D remains unclear. Germline V CDR1 and CDR2: SGHTA, FQGNSA. V lost 3 bases, J lost 5 bases, and 13 bases lay in between. CDR3 length equals 15 residues. Written as DNA, the CDR3 is TGTGCCAGCAGCTTTGCTAGACTGAGGACCGGGGAGCTGTTTTTT. It specifies CASSFARLRTGELFF.

The chain employs TRBV7-2 and TRBJ2-1; 14 nucleotides line up with TRBD2. V was pared by 1 base and J by 9 bases, with 8 bases of the junction left unmatched. The CDR3 totals 17 residues. Germline CDR1 SGHTA, CDR2 FQGNSA. The CDR3, as DNA: TGTGCCAGCAGCTTAGGCCGAGGACTAGCGGGAGGAGGTGAGCAGTTCTTC. Amino acids: CASSLGRGLAGGGEQFF.

The chain joins TRBV6-2 or TRBV6-3 to TRBJ2-1, with 7 nucleotides matching TRBD2. Per germline, CDR1 MNHEY and CDR2 SVGEGT. This CDR3 is 15 amino acids long. V was pared by 4 bases and J by 10 bases, with 13 bases of the junction left unmatched. The DNA of the CDR3 is TGTGCCAGCAGTTTCCCGAGCGGGACCGTAGGGGAGCAGTTCTTC. This codes for CASSFPSGTVGEQFF.

The chain has TRBV6-1 and TRBJ1-6; D perhaps matches TRBD1 (5 bases). CDR3 length equals 17 residues. V was clipped by 0 bases and J by 3 bases, with 12 bases between them. Germline CDR1 MNHNS, CDR2 SASEGT. For the CDR3, the DNA is TGTGCCAGCAGTGAAGCGGGATCGGGACTCTATAATTCACCCCTCCACTTT. Translating it yields CASSEAGSGLYNSPLHF.

The V call is TRBV4-2, the J call TRBJ2-5; D is undetermined. Trimming left V 1 base short and J 4 bases short, with 7 bases between. The CDR3 has 13 residues. CDR1 is LGHNA and CDR2 is YNFKEQ in the germline V gene. The CDR3 DNA reads as TGTGCCAGCAGCCAAGCGGTCGGAGAGACCCAGTACTTC. Translation: CASSQAVGETQYF.

The rearrangement links TRBV18 to TRBJ1-1, with D possibly matching TRBD1 (5 bases). In germline, CDR1 is KGHSH, CDR2 LQKENI. Trimming removed 1 base at V and 11 bases at J, with 11 bases between. This CDR3 is built from 12 residues. CDR3 protein: CASSPRGVRAFF. The CDR3 DNA reads TGTGCCAGCTCACCACGGGGGGTTCGGGCTTTCTTT. Full variable domain (missing parts from reference TRBV18 and TRBJ1-1): NAGVMQNPRHLVRRRGQEARLRCSPMKGHSHVYWYRQLPEEGLKFMVYLQKENIIDESGMPKERFSAEFPKEGPSILRIQQVVRGDSAAYFCASSPRGVRAFFGQGTRLTVV.

The chain carries TRBV28 and TRBJ2-5, with 9 bases that match TRBD2. CDR1 MDHEN and CDR2 SYDVKM come from the germline V gene. The CDR3 is 15 amino acids. V shed 2 bases, J shed 0 bases, and the junction held 1 base outside the gene matches. The CDR3 sequence: CASSLSGGYQETQYF. The CDR3 DNA is TGTGCCAGCAGTTTAAGCGGGGGGTACCAAGAGACCCAGTACTTC. Filled out from reference TRBV28 and TRBJ2-5, the complete variable domain reads DVKVTQSSRYLVKRTGEKVFLECVQDMDHENMFWYRQDPGLGLRLIYFSYDVKMKEKGDIPEGYSVSREKKERFSLILESASTNQTSMYLCASSLSGGYQETQYFGPGTRLLVL.